Listed below are T cell receptor beta chains from one sample, sequenced in a study of blood T cells in healthy people across ages. TCRdb re-analysed the 5' RACE reads in MiXCR, keeping a single row per CDR3 protein. The sample yields 630,000 or so distinct CDR3 sequences, roughly 32% seen once. The sample was blood. The receptors come from a woman older than 75 in good health. CDR3s include the opening cysteine and the closing phenylalanine or tryptophan. The D gene is left open where the match is weak. Clone size is stated in some rows and not others, as once, few, many or a class when expanded.

J gene | D gene | clone size | V gene | CDR3 length | CDR3 protein | CDR3 DNA
TRBJ1-1 | TRBD1 | few | TRBV6-8 | 20 | CASSYESDREKLYRNTEAFF | TGTGCCAGCAGTTACGAATCGGACAGGGAAAAATTATACAGGAACACTGAAGCTTTCTTT
TRBJ2-7 | NA | NA | TRBV4-1 | 14 | CASSYSAGSYEQYF | TGCGCCAGCAGCTACAGCGCAGGGTCCTACGAGCAGTACTTC
TRBJ2-2 | NA | NA | TRBV19 | 14 | CASSHRRGTGELFF | TGTGCCAGTTCCCATCGGAGGGGGACCGGGGAGCTGTTTTTT
TRBJ1-2 | NA | few | TRBV2 | 13 | CASSEATVYGYTF | TGTGCCAGCAGTGAAGCGACAGTCTATGGCTACACCTTC
TRBJ2-3 | TRBD2 | many | TRBV9 | 15 | CASSRTSGASGTQYF | TGTGCCAGCAGCCGCACTAGCGGGGCCTCGGGTACGCAGTATTTT
TRBJ2-3 | TRBD1 | many | TRBV6-2/TRBV6-3 | 16 | CASGPQGQRFTDTQYF | TGTGCCAGCGGCCCCCAGGGACAGAGATTCACAGATACGCAGTATTTT
TRBJ2-7 | NA | many | TRBV20-1 | 12 | CSARYQGYEQYF | TGCAGTGCTAGATACCAGGGCTACGAGCAGTACTTC
TRBJ1-1 | NA | many | TRBV5-1 | 16 | CASSLFGGGSNTEAFF | TGCGCCAGCAGCTTGTTTGGGGGGGGGTCGAACACTGAAGCTTTCTTT
TRBJ1-2 | NA | NA | TRBV5-4 | 13 | CASSRASIYGYTF | TGTGCCAGCAGCCGGGCTTCTATCTACGGCTACACCTTC
TRBJ1-2 | TRBD1 | few | TRBV6-1 | 15 | CASSEGPGQGLFSTF | TGTGCCAGCAGTGAGGGTCCGGGACAGGGCTTATTCTCCACCTTC
TRBJ2-5 | TRBD2 | many | TRBV2 | 17 | CASREGGGALWVETQYF | TGTGCCAGCAGGGAGGGCGGGGGAGCTCTCTGGGTAGAGACCCAGTACTTC
TRBJ2-2 | NA | few | TRBV6-1 | 15 | CASSPDGLFTGELFF | TGTGCCAGCAGTCCGGATGGATTGTTCACCGGGGAGCTGTTTTTT
TRBJ2-5 | NA | many | TRBV30 | 13 | CAFKKAPQETQYF | TGTGCCTTTAAAAAGGCCCCCCAAGAGACCCAGTACTTC
TRBJ1-1 | NA | NA | TRBV5-1 | 15 | CASSLVGRGNTEAFF | TGCGCCAGCAGCTTGGTTGGGAGAGGGAACACTGAAGCTTTCTTT
TRBJ2-6 | NA | NA | TRBV28 | 15 | CASSLWSSGANVLTF | TGTGCCAGCAGTTTGTGGAGCTCTGGGGCCAACGTCCTGACTTTC
TRBJ2-6 | TRBD2 | NA | TRBV2 | 17 | CASKLGLAGPGANVLTF | TGTGCCAGCAAGCTGGGGCTAGCGGGGCCTGGGGCCAACGTCCTGACTTTC
TRBJ2-6 | NA | many | TRBV28 | 15 | CASSPTDRGANVLTF | TGTGCCAGCAGCCCCACGGACCGTGGGGCCAACGTCCTGACTTTC
TRBJ1-2 | NA | many | TRBV6-2/TRBV6-3 | 13 | CASSNFGTYGYTF | TGTGCCAGCAGCAATTTCGGGACCTATGGCTACACCTTC
TRBJ2-7 | TRBD2 | many | TRBV6-1 | 15 | CASSERWAGDYEQYF | TGTGCCAGCAGTGAACGGTGGGCGGGGGACTACGAGCAGTACTTC
TRBJ2-3 | TRBD2 | many | TRBV7-9 | 15 | CASSLESGVSDTQYF | TGTGCCAGCAGCTTAGAAAGCGGGGTATCGGATACGCAGTATTTT
TRBJ2-1 | TRBD2 | many | TRBV20-1 | 15 | CSAEGLAGIYNEQFF | TGCAGTGCAGAAGGGCTAGCGGGGATCTACAATGAGCAGTTCTTC
TRBJ1-1 | TRBD1 | NA | TRBV20-1 | 15 | CSVRKWGQGNTEAFF | TGCAGTGTTAGAAAGTGGGGACAGGGGAACACTGAAGCTTTCTTT
TRBJ1-3 | NA | NA | TRBV7-2 | 13 | CASSALSENTIYF | TGTGCCAGCAGCGCACTTTCAGAAAATACCATATATTTT
TRBJ2-2 | NA | once | TRBV30 | 11 | CAWSGKGELFF | TGTGCCTGGAGCGGGAAAGGGGAGCTGTTTTTT
TRBJ2-5 | TRBD2 | many | TRBV7-3 | 16 | CASSLDPAGDKETQYF | TGTGCCAGCAGCTTAGACCCAGCGGGGGACAAAGAGACCCAGTACTTC
TRBJ1-2 | NA | few | TRBV28 | 14 | CASSRAPGISGYTF | TGTGCCAGCAGCCGTGCCCCGGGGATATCTGGCTACACCTTC
TRBJ1-1 | NA | few | TRBV5-6 | 15 | CASSFWTVSNAEAFF | TGTGCCAGCAGTTTTTGGACGGTATCCAACGCTGAAGCTTTCTTT
TRBJ1-2 | NA | many | TRBV9 | 15 | CASSVEGRSGAGYTF | TGTGCCAGCAGCGTAGAAGGGAGGTCTGGGGCTGGCTACACCTTC
TRBJ2-2 | NA | many | TRBV7-2 | 16 | CASSPSGAQNTGELFF | TGTGCCAGCAGCCCCAGCGGCGCGCAGAACACCGGGGAGCTGTTTTTT
TRBJ2-4 | TRBD2 | NA | TRBV5-6 | 16 | CASSFGTSGAKNIQYF | TGTGCCAGCAGCTTCGGGACTAGCGGAGCCAAAAACATTCAGTACTTC